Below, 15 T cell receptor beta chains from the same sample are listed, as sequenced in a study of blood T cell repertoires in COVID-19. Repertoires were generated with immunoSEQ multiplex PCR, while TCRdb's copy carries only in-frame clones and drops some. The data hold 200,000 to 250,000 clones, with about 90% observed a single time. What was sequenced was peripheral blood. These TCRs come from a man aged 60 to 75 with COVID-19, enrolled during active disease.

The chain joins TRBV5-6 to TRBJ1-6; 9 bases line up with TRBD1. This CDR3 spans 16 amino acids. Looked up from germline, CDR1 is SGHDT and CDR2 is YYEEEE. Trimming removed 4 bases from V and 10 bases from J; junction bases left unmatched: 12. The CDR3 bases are TGTGCCAGCAGCCGCATCCCGGGACAGGGCGGATCACCCCTCCACTTT. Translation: CASSRIPGQGGSPLHF.

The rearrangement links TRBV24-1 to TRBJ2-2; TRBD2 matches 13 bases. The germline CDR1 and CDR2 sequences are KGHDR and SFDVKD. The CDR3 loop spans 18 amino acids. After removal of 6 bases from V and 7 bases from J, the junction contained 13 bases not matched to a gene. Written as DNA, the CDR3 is TGTGCCACCAGTCAAGGGCTATCCGGGACTAGCGGGGTCGGGGAGCTGTTTTTT. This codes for CATSQGLSGTSGVGELFF.

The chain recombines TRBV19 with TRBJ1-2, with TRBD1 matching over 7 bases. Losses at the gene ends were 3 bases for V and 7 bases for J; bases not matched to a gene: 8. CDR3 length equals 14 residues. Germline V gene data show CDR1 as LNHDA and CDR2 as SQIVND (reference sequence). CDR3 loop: CASSIRDRGRGYTF. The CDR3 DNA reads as TGTGCCAGTAGTATCCGGGACAGAGGTCGTGGCTACACCTTC.

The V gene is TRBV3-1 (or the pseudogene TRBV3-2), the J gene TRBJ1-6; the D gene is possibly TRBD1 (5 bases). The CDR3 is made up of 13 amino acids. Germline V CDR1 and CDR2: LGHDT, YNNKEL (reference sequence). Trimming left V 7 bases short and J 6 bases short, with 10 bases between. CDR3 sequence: CASKRGGNSPLHF. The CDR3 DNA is TGTGCCAGCAAAAGGGGTGGTAATTCACCCCTCCACTTT.

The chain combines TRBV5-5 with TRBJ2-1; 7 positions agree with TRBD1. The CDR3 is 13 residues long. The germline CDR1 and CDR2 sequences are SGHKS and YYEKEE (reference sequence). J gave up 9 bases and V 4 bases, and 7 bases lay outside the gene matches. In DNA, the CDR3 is TGTGCCAGCAGCGAGGGGGCAGGCGGTGAGCAGTTCTTC. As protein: CASSEGAGGEQFF. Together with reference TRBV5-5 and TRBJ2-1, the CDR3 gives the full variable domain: DAGVTQSPTHLIKTRGQQVTLRCSPISGHKSVSWYQQVLGQGPQFIFQYYEKEERGRGNFPDRFSARQFPNYSSELNVNALLLGDSALYLCASSEGAGGEQFFGPGTRLTVL.

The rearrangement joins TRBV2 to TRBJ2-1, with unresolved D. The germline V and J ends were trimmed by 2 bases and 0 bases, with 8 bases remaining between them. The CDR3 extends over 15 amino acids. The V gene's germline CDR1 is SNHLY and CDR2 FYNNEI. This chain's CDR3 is CASSELFSSYNEQFF. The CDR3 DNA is TGTGCCAGCAGTGAATTGTTCAGCTCCTACAATGAGCAGTTCTTC.

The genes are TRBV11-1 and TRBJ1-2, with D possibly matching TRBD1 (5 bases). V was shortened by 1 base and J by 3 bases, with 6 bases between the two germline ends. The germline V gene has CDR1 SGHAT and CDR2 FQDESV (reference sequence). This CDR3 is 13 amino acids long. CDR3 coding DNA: TGTGCCAGCAGCTTAGGGACATACTATGGCTACACCTTC. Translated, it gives CASSLGTYYGYTF.

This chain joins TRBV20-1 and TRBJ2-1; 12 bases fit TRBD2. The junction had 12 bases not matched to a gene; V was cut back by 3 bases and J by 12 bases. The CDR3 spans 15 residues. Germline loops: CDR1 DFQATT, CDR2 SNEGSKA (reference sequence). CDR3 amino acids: CSASLGLAGGFGQFF. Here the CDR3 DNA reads TGCAGTGCTAGTTTAGGGCTAGCGGGGGGGTTTGGGCAGTTCTTC.

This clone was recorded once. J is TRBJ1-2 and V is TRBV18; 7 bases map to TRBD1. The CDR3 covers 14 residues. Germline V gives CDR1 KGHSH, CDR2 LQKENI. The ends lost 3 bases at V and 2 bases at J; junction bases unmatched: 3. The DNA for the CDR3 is TGTGCCAGCTCACCTCAGGGACAGAACTATGGCTACACCTTC. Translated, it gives CASSPQGQNYGYTF.

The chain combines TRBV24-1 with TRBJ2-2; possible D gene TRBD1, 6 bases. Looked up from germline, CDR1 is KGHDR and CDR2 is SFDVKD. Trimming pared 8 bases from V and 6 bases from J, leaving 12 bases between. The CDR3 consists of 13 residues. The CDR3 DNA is TGTGCCACCAACTCAGGGGCTTCCGGGGAGCTGTTTTTT. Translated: CATNSGASGELFF.

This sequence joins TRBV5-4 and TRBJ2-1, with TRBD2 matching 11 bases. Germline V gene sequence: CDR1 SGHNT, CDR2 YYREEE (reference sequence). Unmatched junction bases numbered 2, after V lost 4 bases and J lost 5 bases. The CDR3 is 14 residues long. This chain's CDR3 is CASSPTSGDNEQFF. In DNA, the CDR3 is TGTGCCAGCAGCCCGACTAGCGGGGACAATGAGCAGTTCTTC. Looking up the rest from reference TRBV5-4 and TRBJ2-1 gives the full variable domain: ETGVTQSPTHLIKTRGQQVTLRCSSQSGHNTVSWYQQALGQGPQFIFQYYREEENGRGNFPPRFSGLQFPNYSSELNVNALELDDSALYLCASSPTSGDNEQFFGPGTRLTVL.

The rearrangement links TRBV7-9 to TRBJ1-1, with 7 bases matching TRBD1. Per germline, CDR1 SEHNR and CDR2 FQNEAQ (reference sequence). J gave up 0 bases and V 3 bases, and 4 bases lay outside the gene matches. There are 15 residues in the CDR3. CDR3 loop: CASSLETGMNTEAFF. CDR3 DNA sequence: TGTGCCAGCAGCTTGGAGACAGGGATGAACACTGAAGCTTTCTTT.

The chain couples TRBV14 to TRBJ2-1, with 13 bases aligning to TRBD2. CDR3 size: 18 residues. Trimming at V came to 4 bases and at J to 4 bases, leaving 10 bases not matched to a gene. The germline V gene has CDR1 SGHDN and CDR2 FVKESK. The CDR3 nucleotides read TGTGCCAGCAGCCTTTTCGCCGGGACTAGCGGGAAATACAATGAGCAGTTCTTC. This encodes CASSLFAGTSGKYNEQFF.

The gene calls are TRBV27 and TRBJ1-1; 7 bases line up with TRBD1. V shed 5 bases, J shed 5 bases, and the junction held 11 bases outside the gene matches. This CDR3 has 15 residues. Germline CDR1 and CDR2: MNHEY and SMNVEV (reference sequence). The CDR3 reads CASSMRQGVDTEAFF. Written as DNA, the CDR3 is TGTGCCAGCAGTATGCGACAGGGAGTTGATACTGAAGCTTTCTTT.

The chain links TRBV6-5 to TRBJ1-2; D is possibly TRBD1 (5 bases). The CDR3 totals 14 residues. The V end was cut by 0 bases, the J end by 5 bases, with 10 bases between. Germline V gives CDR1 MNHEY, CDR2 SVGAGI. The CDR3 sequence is CASSYSRGRYGYTF. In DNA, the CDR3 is TGTGCCAGCAGTTACTCGCGGGGCCGTTATGGCTACACCTTC.